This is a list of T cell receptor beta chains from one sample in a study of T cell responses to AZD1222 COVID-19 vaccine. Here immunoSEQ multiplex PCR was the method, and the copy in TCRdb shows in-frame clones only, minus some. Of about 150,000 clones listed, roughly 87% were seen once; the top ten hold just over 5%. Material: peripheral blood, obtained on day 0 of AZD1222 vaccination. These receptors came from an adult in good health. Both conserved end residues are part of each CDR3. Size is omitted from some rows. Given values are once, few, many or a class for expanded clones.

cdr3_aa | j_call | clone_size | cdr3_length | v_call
CASKVQDLGYTF | TRBJ1-2 | - | 12 | TRBV28
CASSSGQGPYEQYF | TRBJ2-7 | - | 14 | TRBV5-1
CAIMGDSYEQYF | TRBJ2-7 | - | 12 | TRBV10-3
CASSADRVQEPQHF | TRBJ1-5 | - | 14 | TRBV2
CASSLLSSNQPQHF | TRBJ1-5 | few | 14 | TRBV7-8
CASRKSFGNQPQHF | TRBJ1-5 | - | 14 | TRBV6-5
CASSGRRGTGELFF | TRBJ2-2 | many | 14 | TRBV2
CASSSDRGHNQPQHF | TRBJ1-5 | - | 15 | TRBV6-5
CATSRQGEQFF | TRBJ2-1 | few | 11 | TRBV15
CSAARGATEFF | TRBJ2-1 | - | 11 | TRBV20-1
CASSRQGQDSPLHF | TRBJ1-6 | - | 14 | TRBV19
CAISARTSAISYNEQFF | TRBJ2-1 | - | 17 | TRBV10-3
CASSQKLRITTPKDEQYF | TRBJ2-7 | once | 18 | TRBV7-9
CASSPGLGKPQHF | TRBJ1-5 | once | 13 | TRBV3-1/TRBV3-2
CASSAQSQLNSPLHF | TRBJ1-6 | - | 15 | TRBV9
CASSLQGGHNSPLHF | TRBJ1-6 | - | 15 | TRBV5-1
CASSLTTDQPQHF | TRBJ1-5 | - | 13 | TRBV11-2
CASNPRPRGQETQYF | TRBJ2-5 | - | 15 | TRBV28
CASSYRQAGVEKLFF | TRBJ1-4 | - | 15 | TRBV6-5
CATSDSGPPKAGELFF | TRBJ2-2 | - | 16 | TRBV24-1
CASSLGIGSGWNTEAFF | TRBJ1-1 | - | 17 | TRBV5-5
CASSIRRDLSYEQYF | TRBJ2-7 | - | 15 | TRBV19
CASSVELAGGNNEQFF | TRBJ2-1 | - | 16 | TRBV9
CASSRAGGNQPQHF | TRBJ1-5 | - | 14 | TRBV6-2/TRBV6-3
CASSSDSGANVLTF | TRBJ2-6 | - | 14 | TRBV6-2/TRBV6-3
CASTVEGDQPQHF | TRBJ1-5 | - | 13 | TRBV2
CASRLGGSSYGYTF | TRBJ1-2 | - | 14 | TRBV28
CASSLQGISEKLFF | TRBJ1-4 | - | 14 | TRBV7-9